This T cell receptor beta chain was retrieved from a study of Ad26.COV2.S vaccination and SARS-CoV-2 variants. The wider study: COV1001, an Ad26.COV2.S trial, supplied this vaccine-arm donor.

This CDR3 contains 15 residues. Trimming removed 4 bases from V and 4 bases from J; junction bases left unmatched: 9. CDR1 and CDR2 from the germline V gene are ENHRY and SYGVKD. Some clones are missing from TCRdb's copy, which holds only in-frame ones; the method was immunoSEQ multiplex PCR. The sample carries 200,000 to 300,000 clones, roughly 90% recorded once. Treatment indicated: about 20 received Ad26.COV2.S at low or high dose, single or two shots; roughly 5 received placebo; per-sample allocation not given. Sampling occurred on day 63 after the first vaccine or placebo injection. The chain joins TRBV10-3 to TRBJ2-7; 8 nucleotides match TRBD1. The TCR sequence derives from a person between 18 and 65 years old who received the Ad26.COV2.S COVID-19 vaccine or a placebo. This specimen consisted of peripheral blood, obtained in a trial of Ad26.COV2.S vaccine versus placebo. For the CDR3, the DNA is TGTGCCATCAGTGCTGGGACAGGCATCGGGTACGAGCAGTACTTC. Protein: CAISAGTGIGYEQYF.